This is a list of T cell receptor beta chains from one sample in a study of shared clonotypes between healthy human individuals. Sequenced by immunoSEQ multiplex PCR; TCRdb stores in-frame clones only, minus some. The sample holds about 1.9 million clones, around 93% seen once. The sequenced material came from naive CD8+ T cells from PBMCs. The receptors here all came from a man aged 18 to 35 in good health. Some clones in this sample may be carry-over from other donors' samples. Both conserved end residues are part of each CDR3. A D gene is named only where the DNA matches it firmly. Where a row states a size, it is once, few, many or the class of an expanded clone; other rows omit it.

CDR3 length,J gene,D gene,V gene,clone size,CDR3 protein,CDR3 DNA
17,TRBJ1-2,NA,TRBV28,NA,CASRSDGDSKLDYGYTF,TGTGCCAGCAGATCTGACGGGGATTCCAAATTAGACTATGGCTACACCTTC
14,TRBJ2-7,TRBD2,TRBV10-3,once,CAISVTSGTYEQYF,TGTGCCATCAGTGTCACTAGCGGCACCTACGAGCAGTACTTC
15,TRBJ2-7,NA,TRBV5-6,NA,CASSPPGAGSYEQYF,TGTGCCAGCAGCCCCCCGGGGGCCGGCTCCTACGAGCAGTACTTC
14,TRBJ2-1,TRBD1,TRBV15,NA,CATRYEDRYNEQFF,TGTGCCACCAGGTACGAGGACAGGTACAATGAGCAGTTCTTC
16,TRBJ2-7,TRBD2,TRBV27,NA,CASSPVLAGGPNEQYF,TGTGCCAGCAGTCCGGTTCTAGCGGGAGGGCCGAACGAGCAGTACTTC
15,TRBJ2-2,TRBD2,TRBV5-1,NA,CASRTTSGRTGELFF,TGCGCCAGCCGAACGACTAGCGGGAGAACCGGGGAGCTGTTTTTT
14,TRBJ2-7,NA,TRBV14,NA,CASSPIGLTYEQYF,TGTGCCAGCAGCCCCATAGGGCTGACCTACGAGCAGTACTTC
14,TRBJ1-1,NA,TRBV29-1,NA,CSVPPGTLNTEAFF,TGCAGCGTACCCCCCGGGACGTTGAACACTGAAGCTTTCTTT
15,TRBJ1-4,NA,TRBV6-6,NA,CASSYSLQGSGKLFF,TGTGCCAGCAGTTACTCGCTCCAGGGGTCTGGAAAACTGTTTTTT
14,TRBJ2-7,NA,TRBV28,NA,CASSSSDSFYEQYF,TGTGCCAGCAGCTCCTCGGACAGTTTCTACGAGCAGTACTTC
15,TRBJ2-7,NA,TRBV7-8,once,CASSLGGQGFHEQYF,TGTGCCAGCAGCTTAGGAGGCCAGGGGTTCCACGAGCAGTACTTC
16,TRBJ2-3,TRBD2,TRBV27,once,CASSFIPGGPADTQYF,TGTGCCAGCAGTTTTATTCCGGGAGGGCCCGCAGATACGCAGTATTTT
15,TRBJ2-5,NA,TRBV7-9,NA,CASSLETRAKETQYF,TGTGCCAGCAGCTTGGAGACCCGGGCGAAGGAGACCCAGTACTTC
13,TRBJ1-1,NA,TRBV4-1,NA,CASSQGPETEAFF,TGCGCCAGCAGCCAGGGCCCAGAAACTGAAGCTTTCTTT
16,TRBJ2-2,NA,TRBV5-1,NA,CASSLSGLANTGELFF,TGCGCCAGCAGCTTGTCAGGCCTCGCGAACACCGGGGAGCTGTTTTTT
13,TRBJ1-1,NA,TRBV7-8,NA,CASSFRVNTEAFF,TGTGCCAGCAGCTTCCGGGTGAACACTGAAGCTTTCTTT
16,TRBJ1-1,TRBD1,TRBV4-1,NA,CASSQGAGTGLTEAFF,TGCGCCAGCAGCCAAGGGGCCGGGACAGGGCTCACTGAAGCTTTCTTT
12,TRBJ1-2,NA,TRBV6-7,NA,CASSYLPPGYTF,TGTGCCAGCAGTTACCTCCCACCTGGCTACACCTTC
12,TRBJ2-1,TRBD2,TRBV28,NA,CASSFGTIEQFF,TGTGCCAGCAGTTTTGGGACTATTGAGCAGTTCTTC
13,TRBJ2-7,NA,TRBV6-6,NA,CASSGGSSYEQYF,TGTGCCAGCAGTGGCGGAAGCTCCTACGAGCAGTACTTC
14,TRBJ1-1,TRBD1,TRBV19,NA,CASSFRGGTAEAFF,TGTGCCAGTAGTTTCAGGGGGGGGACCGCTGAAGCTTTCTTT
14,TRBJ2-3,NA,TRBV19,NA,CASSMWARTDTQYF,TGTGCCAGTAGTATGTGGGCCCGCACAGATACGCAGTATTTT
12,TRBJ1-1,TRBD1,TRBV7-9,once,CASSRRGPEAFF,TGTGCCAGCAGCCGCAGGGGGCCTGAAGCTTTCTTT
16,TRBJ2-1,TRBD2,TRBV5-1,NA,CASGSLAGVASNEQFF,TGCGCCAGCGGCTCGTTAGCGGGAGTAGCGTCCAATGAGCAGTTCTTC
15,TRBJ1-4,NA,TRBV28,once,CASSQETDTNEKLFF,TGTGCCAGCAGTCAGGAGACAGACACTAATGAAAAACTGTTTTTT
14,TRBJ1-2,NA,TRBV9,NA,CASSGDGTAYGYTF,TGTGCCAGCAGCGGAGACGGGACGGCCTATGGCTACACCTTC
14,TRBJ2-5,NA,TRBV7-9,NA,CASSLYGLEETQYF,TGTGCCAGCAGCTTATACGGGTTAGAAGAGACCCAGTACTTC
13,TRBJ1-1,NA,TRBV2,NA,CASSVTRYTEAFF,TGTGCCAGCAGCGTAACAAGATACACTGAAGCTTTCTTT
15,TRBJ2-1,NA,TRBV9,NA,CASSVDYPLYNEQFF,TGTGCCAGCAGCGTAGACTACCCCCTTTACAATGAGCAGTTCTTC
13,TRBJ2-7,TRBD1,TRBV27,NA,CASSLDRAYEQYF,TGTGCCAGCAGCCTCGACAGGGCGTACGAGCAGTACTTC
22,TRBJ2-7,TRBD2,TRBV10-2,once,CASSEPKRAGTSGSSGPYEQYF,TGCGCCAGCAGTGAGCCAAAGCGAGCCGGGACTAGCGGGAGTAGCGGACCCTACGAGCAGTACTTC
13,TRBJ1-1,NA,TRBV19,NA,CASSIVENTEAFF,TGTGCCAGTAGTATAGTTGAGAACACTGAAGCTTTCTTT
14,TRBJ2-1,NA,TRBV2,NA,CASSEGQGFNEQFF,TGTGCCAGCAGTGAAGGGCAGGGTTTCAATGAGCAGTTCTTC
17,TRBJ1-5,TRBD1,TRBV7-9,NA,CASSIGFTGGGTEPQHF,TGTGCCAGCAGCATCGGGTTCACAGGGGGAGGAACGGAGCCCCAGCATTTT
12,TRBJ1-1,NA,TRBV5-1,NA,CASSPGGTEAFF,TGCGCCAGCAGCCCAGGTGGGACTGAAGCTTTCTTT
13,TRBJ1-1,NA,TRBV25-1,few,CASSGSQLTEAFF,TGTGCCAGCAGTGGTTCACAGCTCACTGAAGCTTTCTTT
14,TRBJ1-2,NA,TRBV14,NA,CASSQAGFAYGYTF,TGTGCCAGCAGCCAAGCCGGTTTCGCCTATGGCTACACCTTC
17,TRBJ2-5,TRBD1,TRBV7-6,NA,CASSWDRGPNPQETQYF,TGTGCCAGCAGCTGGGACAGGGGGCCAAACCCCCAAGAGACCCAGTACTTC
13,TRBJ2-7,TRBD1,TRBV27,NA,CASRGTGGYEQYF,TGTGCCAGTAGAGGGACAGGGGGCTACGAGCAGTACTTC
13,TRBJ1-4,NA,TRBV5-6,NA,CASTVRVGEKLFF,TGTGCCAGCACCGTTCGGGTCGGGGAAAAACTGTTTTTT
15,TRBJ2-1,NA,TRBV11-2,once,CASSLVGGARNEQFF,TGTGCCAGCAGCTTAGTCGGGGGAGCTCGAAATGAGCAGTTCTTC